Detailed here is one T cell receptor beta chain. The specificity of this receptor is unknown. No base quality values were provided; no much bigger clone lies one nucleotide off. Library preparation used the immunoSEQ multiplex PCR assay. Not all clones reach the TCRdb copy of this immuneACCESS table, which keeps in-frame sequences only. Checked studies attribute under half of the gap to unresolved V genes and leave the rest unexplained. This sample has about 50,000 clones in its table, and 80% to 95% of those were observed once. 0.45% to 0.65% of the sample is taken by the ten largest. This specimen belongs to a study of T cell changes during pregnancy in multiple sclerosis (dated 2019 in TCRdb). About the full investigation: Changes in the T cell repertoire over the course of pregnancy were examined in this study in women with multiple sclerosis.

This TCR was sampled from a female donor with multiple sclerosis, enrolled in a pregnancy study. The specimen was CD4+ T cells from peripheral blood mononuclear cells, collected after pregnancy.

The DNA sequence is TGTGCCAGTAGTATTCCGGGACAGGGGGGAAACACCGGGGAGCTGTTTTTT. Its protein is CASSIPGQGGNTGELFF. The V and J segments used are TRBV19 and TRBJ2-2, and 11 junctional nucleotides match TRBD1. The germline V end is reduced by 3 bases and the J end by 2 bases; junction bases left unmatched: 5. CDR1 LNHDA and CDR2 SQIVND were looked up in the germline V gene (reference sequence). The CDR3 measures 17 amino acids from cysteine to phenylalanine. The kept DNA is CDR3 alone, 51 bases in frame from the first base. This CDR3, with the reference TRBV19 and TRBJ2-2 proteins standing in past its ends, gives the full variable domain DGGITQSPKYLFRKEGQNVTLSCEQNLNHDAMYWYRQDPGQGLRLIYYSQIVNDFQKGDIAEGYSVSREKKESFPLTVTSAQKNPTAFYLCASSIPGQGGNTGELFFGEGSRLTVL.